This is a list of T cell receptor beta chains from one sample in a study of T cells of healthy individuals. TCRdb reprocessed the 5' RACE reads with MiXCR, giving one entry per CDR3 protein. The sample has about 60,000 distinct CDR3 sequences, around 16% seen once. These receptors originate from a human donor in good health. The CDR3 runs from the conserved cysteine through the conserved F or W. A D gene is named only where the DNA matches it firmly. The size of a clone is reported for some rows only, either as once, few or many, or as a class for expanded clones.

j_gene: TRBJ2-7; v_gene: TRBV27; d_gene: .; abundance: many; len: 16; CDR3aa: CASSLFPTDTQREQYF; CDR3nt: TGTGCCAGCAGTTTATTTCCGACTGATACTCAACGGGAGCAGTACTTC
j_gene: TRBJ1-5; v_gene: TRBV3-1; d_gene: TRBD1; abundance: many; len: 19; CDR3aa: CASSQVATGGLRGNQPQHF; CDR3nt: TGTGCCAGCAGCCAAGTGGCTACAGGGGGGCTTCGGGGCAATCAGCCCCAGCATTTT
j_gene: TRBJ2-1; v_gene: TRBV2; d_gene: .; abundance: .; len: 13; CDR3aa: CASSEHPYNEQFF; CDR3nt: TGTGCCAGCAGTGAACACCCTTACAATGAGCAGTTCTTC
j_gene: TRBJ2-1; v_gene: TRBV12-3/TRBV12-4; d_gene: TRBD2; abundance: .; len: 19; CDR3aa: CASSPSGDFSDRSYNEQFF; CDR3nt: TGTGCCAGCAGTCCGAGCGGGGATTTTAGCGACCGCTCCTACAATGAGCAGTTCTTC
j_gene: TRBJ2-7; v_gene: TRBV7-8; d_gene: .; abundance: few; len: 13; CDR3aa: CASSLEQHYEQYF; CDR3nt: TGTGCCAGCAGCTTAGAACAGCATTACGAGCAGTACTTC
j_gene: TRBJ1-2; v_gene: TRBV7-2; d_gene: .; abundance: .; len: 12; CDR3aa: CASSPDTYGYTF; CDR3nt: TGTGCCAGCAGCCCCGACACATATGGCTACACCTTC
j_gene: TRBJ2-1; v_gene: TRBV10-3; d_gene: TRBD2; abundance: .; len: 15; CDR3aa: CAITTTSGSYNEQFF; CDR3nt: TGTGCCATCACCACGACTAGCGGCAGCTACAATGAGCAGTTCTTC
j_gene: TRBJ1-5; v_gene: TRBV10-3; d_gene: .; abundance: .; len: 15; CDR3aa: CASQTEPISNQPQHF; CDR3nt: TGTGCCTCCCAGACCGAGCCCATTAGCAATCAGCCCCAGCATTTT
j_gene: TRBJ2-3; v_gene: TRBV5-1; d_gene: TRBD2; abundance: few; len: 17; CDR3aa: CASSHLLAGGSADTQYF; CDR3nt: TGCGCCAGCAGCCATCTACTAGCGGGGGGGAGTGCAGATACGCAGTATTTT
j_gene: TRBJ1-5; v_gene: TRBV5-1; d_gene: .; abundance: .; len: 14; CDR3aa: CASSLGGAGQPQHF; CDR3nt: TGCGCCAGCAGCTTGGGGGGGGCGGGACAGCCCCAGCATTTT
j_gene: TRBJ2-3; v_gene: TRBV4-2; d_gene: TRBD2; abundance: many; len: 15; CDR3aa: CASSQASGGADTQYF; CDR3nt: TGTGCCAGCAGCCAAGCTAGCGGGGGGGCAGATACGCAGTATTTT
j_gene: TRBJ2-3; v_gene: TRBV11-2; d_gene: .; abundance: many; len: 16; CDR3aa: CASSLIEGTRTDTQYF; CDR3nt: TGTGCCAGCAGCTTAATTGAAGGAACACGCACAGATACGCAGTATTTT
j_gene: TRBJ2-1; v_gene: TRBV12-5; d_gene: TRBD2; abundance: .; len: 17; CDR3aa: CASGPTSGRPSYNEQFF; CDR3nt: TGTGCTAGTGGCCCTACTAGCGGGAGGCCCTCCTACAATGAGCAGTTCTTC
j_gene: TRBJ2-6; v_gene: TRBV28; d_gene: .; abundance: few; len: 16; CDR3aa: CASSLGGHPGANVLTF; CDR3nt: TGTGCCAGCAGTTTAGGGGGACACCCTGGGGCCAACGTCCTGACTTTC
j_gene: TRBJ2-2; v_gene: TRBV5-1; d_gene: TRBD1; abundance: .; len: 16; CDR3aa: CASSWDRAANTGELFF; CDR3nt: TGCGCCAGCAGCTGGGACAGGGCCGCGAACACCGGGGAGCTGTTTTTT
j_gene: TRBJ2-3; v_gene: TRBV5-4; d_gene: TRBD1; abundance: many; len: 15; CDR3aa: CASSLQGARKDTQYF; CDR3nt: TGTGCCAGCAGCTTACAGGGGGCGCGAAAAGATACGCAGTATTTT
j_gene: TRBJ2-2; v_gene: TRBV7-6; d_gene: TRBD2; abundance: .; len: 16; CDR3aa: CASSLAAGAGTGELFF; CDR3nt: TGTGCCAGCAGCTTAGCAGCGGGAGCAGGCACCGGGGAGCTGTTTTTT
j_gene: TRBJ2-5; v_gene: TRBV5-4; d_gene: .; abundance: many; len: 16; CDR3aa: CASSINDLAWRETQYF; CDR3nt: TGTGCCAGCAGCATTAATGACTTGGCCTGGAGAGAGACCCAGTACTTC
j_gene: TRBJ1-1; v_gene: TRBV23-1; d_gene: .; abundance: many; len: 17; CDR3aa: CASSQFVTSLLNTEAFF; CDR3nt: TGCGCCAGCAGTCAATTTGTGACAAGTTTACTGAACACTGAAGCTTTCTTT
j_gene: TRBJ2-7; v_gene: TRBV25-1; d_gene: .; abundance: .; len: 13; CDR3aa: CASSLAQDREQYF; CDR3nt: TGTGCCAGCAGTTTAGCGCAAGACCGCGAGCAGTACTTC
j_gene: TRBJ2-7; v_gene: TRBV5-6; d_gene: .; abundance: many; len: 20; CDR3aa: CASSLASAEVQIFLPYEQYF; CDR3nt: TGTGCCAGCAGCTTGGCCTCAGCGGAAGTTCAAATTTTCCTCCCCTACGAGCAGTACTTC
j_gene: TRBJ1-2; v_gene: TRBV29-1; d_gene: .; abundance: many; len: 13; CDR3aa: CSVEDRTSYGYTF; CDR3nt: TGCAGCGTTGAAGACAGGACATCCTATGGCTACACCTTC
j_gene: TRBJ2-7; v_gene: TRBV20-1; d_gene: .; abundance: few; len: 12; CDR3aa: CSARDNLGEQYF; CDR3nt: TGCAGTGCTAGAGACAACTTGGGCGAGCAGTACTTC